The following is a TCR beta chain sequence with its context. These data are taken from a study of shared clonotypes between healthy human individuals. Background on the study: Each donor contributed plates that comprised three CD4 naive, three CD4 memory, two CD8 naive and one CD8 memory.

Naive CD45RA+ and memory CD45RA-negative subsets were split from CD4+ cells. Sequenced by immunoSEQ multiplex PCR; TCRdb stores in-frame clones only, minus some. Among 2 million to 3 million clones, about 92% were seen once, and the ten largest hold over 0.12%. Sequenced sample: naive CD4+ T cells sorted from blood. Subset noted: CD45RA+ positively selected. This sequence originates from a man aged 18 to 29 in good health.

CDR3 residues: CASSYYQGKAFF. CDR3 nucleotide sequence: TGTGCCAGCAGTTACTATCAGGGGAAAGCTTTCTTT. The chain is built from TRBV6-5 and TRBJ1-1, with D maybe TRBD1 (6 bases). V lost 1 base and J 9 bases, leaving 9 bases between the germline ends. Germline-derived CDR1 and CDR2 are MNHEY and SVGAGI. This CDR3 has 12 residues.